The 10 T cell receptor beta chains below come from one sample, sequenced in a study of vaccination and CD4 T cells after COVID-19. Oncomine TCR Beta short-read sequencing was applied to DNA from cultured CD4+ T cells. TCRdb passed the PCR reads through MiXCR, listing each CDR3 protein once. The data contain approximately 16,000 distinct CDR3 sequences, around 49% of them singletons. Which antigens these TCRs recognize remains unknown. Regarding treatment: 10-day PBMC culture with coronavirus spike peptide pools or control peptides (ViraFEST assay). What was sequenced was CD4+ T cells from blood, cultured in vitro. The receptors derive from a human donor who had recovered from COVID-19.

CDR3 DNA: TGTGCCAGTAGTCCTCCCCCCGGGTCGCGGAAAGGCTACACCTTC. Its translation is CASSPPPGSRKGYTF. This rearrangement joins TRBV19 to TRBJ1-2, with D uncertain. The V end was cut by 5 bases, the J end by 8 bases, with 21 bases between. Germline lookup yields CDR1 LNHDA and CDR2 SQIVND (reference sequence). The CDR3 is 15 residues long.

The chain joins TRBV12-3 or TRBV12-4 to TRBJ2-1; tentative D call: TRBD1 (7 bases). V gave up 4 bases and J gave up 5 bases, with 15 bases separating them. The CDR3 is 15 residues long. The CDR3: CASSSGGTVNNEQFF. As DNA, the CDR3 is TGTGCCAGCAGTTCTGGCGGGACAGTGAACAATGAGCAGTTCTTC.

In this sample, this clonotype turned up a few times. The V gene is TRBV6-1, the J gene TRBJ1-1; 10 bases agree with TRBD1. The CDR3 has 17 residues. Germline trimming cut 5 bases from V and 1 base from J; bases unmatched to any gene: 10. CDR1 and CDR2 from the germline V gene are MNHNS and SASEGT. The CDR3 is CASSPLGQGSGNTEAFF. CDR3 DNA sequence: TGTGCCAGCAGTCCCCTGGGACAGGGGTCCGGGAACACTGAAGCTTTCTTT.

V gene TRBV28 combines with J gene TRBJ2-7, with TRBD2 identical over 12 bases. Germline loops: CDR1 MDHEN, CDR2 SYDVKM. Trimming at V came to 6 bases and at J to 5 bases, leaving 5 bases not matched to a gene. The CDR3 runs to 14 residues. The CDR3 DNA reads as TGTGCCAGCAGGTCGACTAGCGGGAGCGACGAGCAGTACTTC. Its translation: CASRSTSGSDEQYF.

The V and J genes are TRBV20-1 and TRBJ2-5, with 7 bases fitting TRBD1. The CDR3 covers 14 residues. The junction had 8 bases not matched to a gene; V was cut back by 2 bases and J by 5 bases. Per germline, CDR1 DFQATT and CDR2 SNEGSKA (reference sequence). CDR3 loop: CSARHTGARETQYF. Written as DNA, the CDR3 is TGCAGTGCTAGACACACAGGGGCGCGGGAGACCCAGTACTTC.

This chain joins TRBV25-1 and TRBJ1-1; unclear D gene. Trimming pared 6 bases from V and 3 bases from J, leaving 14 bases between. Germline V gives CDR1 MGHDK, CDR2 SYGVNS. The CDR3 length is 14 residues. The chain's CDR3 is CASSAPGGDTEAFF. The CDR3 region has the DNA TGTGCCAGCAGCGCTCCCGGCGGCGACACTGAAGCTTTCTTT.

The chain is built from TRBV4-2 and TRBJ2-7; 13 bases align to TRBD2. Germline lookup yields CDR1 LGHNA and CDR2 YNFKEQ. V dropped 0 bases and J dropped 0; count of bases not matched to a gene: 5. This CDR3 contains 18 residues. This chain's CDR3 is CASSQDGTSGTTSYEQYF. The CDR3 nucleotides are TGTGCCAGCAGCCAAGACGGGACTAGCGGGACCACCTCCTACGAGCAGTACTTC.

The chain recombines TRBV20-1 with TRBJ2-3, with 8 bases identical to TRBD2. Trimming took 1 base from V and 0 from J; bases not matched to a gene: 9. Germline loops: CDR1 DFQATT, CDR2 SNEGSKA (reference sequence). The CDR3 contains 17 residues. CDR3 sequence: CSARAFGGGGSTDTQYF. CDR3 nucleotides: TGCAGTGCTAGAGCCTTCGGGGGGGGGGGAAGCACAGATACGCAGTATTTT.

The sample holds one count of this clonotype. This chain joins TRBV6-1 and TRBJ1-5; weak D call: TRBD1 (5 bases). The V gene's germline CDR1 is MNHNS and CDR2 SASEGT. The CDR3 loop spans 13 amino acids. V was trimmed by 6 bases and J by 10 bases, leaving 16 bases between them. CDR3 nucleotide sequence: TGTGCCAGCAGCATGAGATCAGGGCAACCCCAGCATTTT. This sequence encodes CASSMRSGQPQHF.

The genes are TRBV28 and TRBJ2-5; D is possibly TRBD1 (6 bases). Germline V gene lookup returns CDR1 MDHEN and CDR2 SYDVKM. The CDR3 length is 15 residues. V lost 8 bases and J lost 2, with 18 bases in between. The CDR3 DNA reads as TGTGCCAGCCTTTACCGTCTGGACAGACAAGAGACCCAGTACTTC. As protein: CASLYRLDRQETQYF.